This T cell receptor (beta chain) is from a study of cytomegalovirus exposure and HLA in healthy donors. Whereas donors were nominally healthy upon sampling, unrecorded immune exposures were probable. CDR1 is SGHNT and CDR2 is YYREEE in the germline V gene (reference sequence). The trim removed 5 bases at V and 5 bases at J, leaving 7 bases unmatched. The CDR3 length is 16 residues. PCR primers comprised 60 Vbeta and 13 Jbeta primers. TCRdb keeps only in-frame clones here, not all; method: immunoSEQ multiplex PCR. The sample shows approximately 180,000 clones, roughly 78% of them seen only once. Whole-study results and caveats: Cytomegalovirus association was listed for roughly 160 TCR beta chains. Researchers had no immune exposure information except CMV serostatus available.

This clone was seen once. Its antigen is not known. The sample was PBMCs. The genes are TRBV5-4 and TRBJ2-3; 14 bases match TRBD2. The clonotype was recovered from a woman in her forties or fifties in good health and CMV-seropositive. CDR3 in DNA: TGTGCCAGCAGTCGACTAGCGGGGGGGGTGGAAGATACGCAGTATTTT. Its protein product is CASSRLAGGVEDTQYF.